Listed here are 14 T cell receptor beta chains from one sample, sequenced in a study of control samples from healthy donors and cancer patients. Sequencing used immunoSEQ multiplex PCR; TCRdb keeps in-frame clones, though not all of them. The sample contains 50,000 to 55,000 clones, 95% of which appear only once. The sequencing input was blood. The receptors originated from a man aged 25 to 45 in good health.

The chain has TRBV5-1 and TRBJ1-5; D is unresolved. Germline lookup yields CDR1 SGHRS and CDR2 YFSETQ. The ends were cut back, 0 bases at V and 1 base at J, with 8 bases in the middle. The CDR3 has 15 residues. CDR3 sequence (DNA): TGCGCCAGCAGCTTGGGGGATAGGAGCAATCAGCCCCAGCATTTT. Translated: CASSLGDRSNQPQHF.

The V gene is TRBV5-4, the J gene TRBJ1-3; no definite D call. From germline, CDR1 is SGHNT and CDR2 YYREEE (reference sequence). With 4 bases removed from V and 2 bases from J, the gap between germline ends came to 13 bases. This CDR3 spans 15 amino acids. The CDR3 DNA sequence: TGTGCCAGCAGCACCCGGGGAGGCCCTGGAAACACCATATATTTT. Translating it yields CASSTRGGPGNTIYF. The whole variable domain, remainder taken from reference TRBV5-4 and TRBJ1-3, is ETGVTQSPTHLIKTRGQQVTLRCSSQSGHNTVSWYQQALGQGPQFIFQYYREEENGRGNFPPRFSGLQFPNYSSELNVNALELDDSALYLCASSTRGGPGNTIYFGEGSWLTVV.

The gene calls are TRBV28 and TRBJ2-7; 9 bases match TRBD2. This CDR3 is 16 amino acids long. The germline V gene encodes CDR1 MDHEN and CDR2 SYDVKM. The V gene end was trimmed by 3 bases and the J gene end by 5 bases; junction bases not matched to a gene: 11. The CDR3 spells CASSLIEGSGRNEQYF. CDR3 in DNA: TGTGCCAGCAGTTTGATCGAAGGTAGCGGGAGAAACGAGCAGTACTTC.

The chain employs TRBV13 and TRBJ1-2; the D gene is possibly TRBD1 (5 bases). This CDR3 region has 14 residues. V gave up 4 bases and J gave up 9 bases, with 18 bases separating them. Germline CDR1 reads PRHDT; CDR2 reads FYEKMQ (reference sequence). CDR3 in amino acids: CASSYPDSWLSYTF. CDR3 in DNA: TGTGCCAGCAGCTACCCAGACAGTTGGCTAAGCTACACCTTC.

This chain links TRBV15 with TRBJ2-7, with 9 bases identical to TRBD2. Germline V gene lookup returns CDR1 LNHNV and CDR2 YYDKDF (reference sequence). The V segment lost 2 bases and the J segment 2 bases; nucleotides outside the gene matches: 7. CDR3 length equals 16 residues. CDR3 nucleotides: TGTGCCACCAGCAGACCGTCAGCGGGAGGAGCCTACGAGCAGTACTTC. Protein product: CATSRPSAGGAYEQYF.

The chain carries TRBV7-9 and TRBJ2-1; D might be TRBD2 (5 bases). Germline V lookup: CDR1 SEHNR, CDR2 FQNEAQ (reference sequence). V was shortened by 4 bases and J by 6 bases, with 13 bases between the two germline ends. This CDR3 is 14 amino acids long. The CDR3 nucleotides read TGTGCCAGCAGCTCAGTGACTATCCTCAATGAGCAGTTCTTC. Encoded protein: CASSSVTILNEQFF.

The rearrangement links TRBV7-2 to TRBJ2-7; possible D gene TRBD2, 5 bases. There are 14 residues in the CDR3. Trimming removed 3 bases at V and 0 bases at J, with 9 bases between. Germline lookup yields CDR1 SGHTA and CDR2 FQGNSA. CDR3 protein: CASSFRGSSYEQYF. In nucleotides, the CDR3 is TGTGCCAGCAGCTTCCGCGGGTCCTCCTACGAGCAGTACTTC. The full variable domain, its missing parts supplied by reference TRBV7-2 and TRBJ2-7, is GAGVSQSPSNKVTEKGKDVELRCDPISGHTALYWYRQSLGQGLEFLIYFQGNSAPDKSGLPSDRFSAERTGGSVSTLTIQRTQQEDSAVYLCASSFRGSSYEQYFGPGTRLTVT.

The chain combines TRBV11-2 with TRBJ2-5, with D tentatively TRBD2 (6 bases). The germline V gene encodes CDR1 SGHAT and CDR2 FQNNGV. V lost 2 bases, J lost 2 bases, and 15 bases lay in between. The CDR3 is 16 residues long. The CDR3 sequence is CASSLSAGRSQETQYF. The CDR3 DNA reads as TGTGCCAGCAGCTTATCGGCGGGAAGGTCTCAAGAGACCCAGTACTTC.

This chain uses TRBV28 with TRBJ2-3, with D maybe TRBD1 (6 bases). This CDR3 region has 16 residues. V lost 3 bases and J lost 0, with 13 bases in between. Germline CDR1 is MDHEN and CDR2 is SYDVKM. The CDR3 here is CASSFWGLGSTDTQYF. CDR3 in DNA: TGTGCCAGCAGTTTTTGGGGGCTTGGGAGCACAGATACGCAGTATTTT.

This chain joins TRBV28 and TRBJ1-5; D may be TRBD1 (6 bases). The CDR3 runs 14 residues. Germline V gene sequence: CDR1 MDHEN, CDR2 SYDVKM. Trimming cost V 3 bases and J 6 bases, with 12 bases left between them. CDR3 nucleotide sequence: TGTGCCAGCAGTTTGCGGGGGGGCGGTCAGCCCCAGCATTTT. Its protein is CASSLRGGGQPQHF.

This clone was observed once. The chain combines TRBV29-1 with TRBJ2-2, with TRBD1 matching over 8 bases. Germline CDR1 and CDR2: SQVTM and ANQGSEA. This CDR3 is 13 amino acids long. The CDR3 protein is CGGTGANTGELFF. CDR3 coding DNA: TGCGGGGGGACAGGAGCGAACACCGGGGAGCTGTTTTTT.

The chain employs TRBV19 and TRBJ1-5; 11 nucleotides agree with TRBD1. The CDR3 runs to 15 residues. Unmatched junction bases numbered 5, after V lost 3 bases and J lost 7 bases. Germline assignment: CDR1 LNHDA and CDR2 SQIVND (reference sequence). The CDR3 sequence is CASSIRTGGRQPQHF. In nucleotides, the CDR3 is TGTGCCAGTAGTATCAGGACAGGGGGCAGGCAGCCCCAGCATTTT.

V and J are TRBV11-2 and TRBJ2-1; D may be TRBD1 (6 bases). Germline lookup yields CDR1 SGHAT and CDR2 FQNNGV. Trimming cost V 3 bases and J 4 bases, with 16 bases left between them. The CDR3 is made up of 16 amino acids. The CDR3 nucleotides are TGTGCCAGCAGCTTCCGCCGGGACACTGAATACAATGAGCAGTTCTTC. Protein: CASSFRRDTEYNEQFF.

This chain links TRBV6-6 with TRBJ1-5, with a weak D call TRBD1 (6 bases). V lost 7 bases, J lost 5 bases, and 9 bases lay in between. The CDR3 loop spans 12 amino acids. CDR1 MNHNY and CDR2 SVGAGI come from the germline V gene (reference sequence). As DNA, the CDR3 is TGTGCCAGCAAAGGGGGAGATCAGCCCCAGCATTTT. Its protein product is CASKGGDQPQHF.